This T cell receptor (beta chain) was sequenced during a study of long-term antiretroviral therapy in people with HIV. This clone was counted between two and nine times. Researchers ran immunoSEQ v3.0 at survey level. Per sample, sequencing targeted roughly 35,000-50,000 T-cell genomes. The repertoire was sequenced with immunoSEQ multiplex PCR; TCRdb's copy has only in-frame clones and lacks some. Here the sample spans tens of thousands of clones, over 80% being singletons. This CDR3 is built from 14 residues. From germline, CDR1 is KGHSH and CDR2 LQKENI. The V segment lost 4 bases and the J segment 4 bases; nucleotides outside the gene matches: 2.

Specimen: unsorted PBMCs, collected 2.8 years after starting antiretroviral therapy. The chain uses TRBV18 and TRBJ2-7; 12 bases align to TRBD1. The source is a man in his thirties or forties with HIV. The CDR3 loop reads CASSRDRGPYEQYF. DNA of the CDR3: TGTGCCAGCTCACGGGACAGGGGGCCTTACGAGCAGTACTTC.